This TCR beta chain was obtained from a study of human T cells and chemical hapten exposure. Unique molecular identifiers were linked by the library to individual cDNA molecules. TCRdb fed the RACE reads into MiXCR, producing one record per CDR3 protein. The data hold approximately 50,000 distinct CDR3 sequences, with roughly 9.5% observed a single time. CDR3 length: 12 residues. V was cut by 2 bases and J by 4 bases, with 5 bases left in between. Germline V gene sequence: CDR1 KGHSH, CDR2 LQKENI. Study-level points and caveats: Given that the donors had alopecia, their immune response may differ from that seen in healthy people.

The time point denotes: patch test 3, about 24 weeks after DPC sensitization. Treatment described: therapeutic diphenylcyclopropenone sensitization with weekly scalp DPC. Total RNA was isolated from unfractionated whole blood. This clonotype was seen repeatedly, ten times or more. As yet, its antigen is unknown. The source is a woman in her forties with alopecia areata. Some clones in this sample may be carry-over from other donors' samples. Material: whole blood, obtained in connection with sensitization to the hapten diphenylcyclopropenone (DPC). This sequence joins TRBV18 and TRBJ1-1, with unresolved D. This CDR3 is CASSPGRTEAFF. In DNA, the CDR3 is TGTGCCAGCTCACCAGGTCGCACTGAAGCTTTCTTT.